This TCR beta chain was recovered during a study of CD8 T cells in ankylosing spondylitis. The table lists this clonotype with many counts. Its antigen is not identified. After removal of 3 bases from V and 6 bases from J, the junction contained 5 bases not matched to a gene. Germline CDR1 is MGHDK and CDR2 is SYGVNS. This CDR3 region has 14 residues. In TCRdb, the 5' RACE reads were re-called with MiXCR into one record per CDR3 protein. The sample has hundreds of thousands of distinct CDR3 sequences, roughly 13% seen once. Findings and limits, study-wide: It appeared that ankylosing spondylitis blood was characterized by a TCR beta motif of about eight highly homologous variants.

The rearrangement joins TRBV25-1 to TRBJ2-7, with 10 bases matching TRBD1. This receptor was taken from a male donor with ankylosing spondylitis. The sequenced material came from blood, either unsorted or a sorted T cell fraction (not recorded which). In nucleotides, the CDR3 is TGTGCCAGCAGTGATTGGACAGGGGGAACCGAGCAGTACTTC. Protein product: CASSDWTGGTEQYF.